This T cell receptor (beta chain) was sequenced in a study of glioma-infiltrating T cells after dendritic cell vaccination. About the study: Three intradermal dendritic cell vaccine injections were given every two weeks.

Primers: 60 V beta forward and 13 J beta reverse. Clones were sequenced by immunoSEQ multiplex PCR, and TCRdb holds only the in-frame ones, with some missing. The sample carries about 92,000 clones, just over 85% recorded once. This CDR3 is 15 amino acids long. Trimming took 6 bases from V and 6 from J; bases not matched to a gene: 10. Looked up from germline, CDR1 is MNHEY and CDR2 is SMNVEV (reference sequence). Patients had residual fresh-frozen tumor tissue and more than two years of survival data. The chain employs TRBV27 and TRBJ1-2; 10 bases align to TRBD1. This TCR was sampled from a human donor with glioblastoma. Sequencing was performed on blood, taken before dendritic cell vaccination. CDR3 sequence: CASRPDRGRRDGYTF. DNA of the CDR3: TGTGCCAGCAGACCAGACAGGGGGCGCAGGGATGGCTACACCTTC.